Reported below is one T cell receptor (beta chain). Germline V gene lookup returns CDR1 SGHNT and CDR2 YYREEE (reference sequence). The CDR3 loop spans 15 amino acids. These data originate in a study of T cells expressing NK-cell markers. Study background: Source material for TCR beta repertoires consisted of sorted CD3+CD56+NKG2C+, CD3+CD56+NKG2C- and CD3+CD56-NKG2C+ T cells.

Researchers built TCR beta cDNA using 5'RACE template switching with UMIs. TCRdb reprocessed the 5' RACE reads; each CDR3 protein has one entry and no DNA is given. The clone table shows 140,000 or so distinct CDR3 sequences, with the ten largest holding roughly 12%. The chain has TRBV5-4 and TRBJ2-1; TCRdb's D call of TRBD1 is untestable without DNA. This TCR was recovered from a man aged 18-30 years in good health. The sample comprised blood T cells: a sorted CD56 or NKG2C T cell subset, CD4+ or CD8+ T cells, or bulk PBMC T cells (not recorded which). This chain's CDR3 is CASSLQGAAYNEQFF.